This TCR beta chain derives from a study of CD8 T cells in Susac syndrome. RNA was extracted with the RNeasy kit, and a quantity of about 0.45 to 1 ug was reverse transcribed using random hexamers. One entry per CDR3 protein results from TCRdb running MiXCR on the immunoSEQ multiplex PCR reads. The repertoire has approximately 130,000 distinct CDR3 sequences, roughly 94% of them found once; the top ten carry approximately 0.1%. Germline V gene lookup returns CDR1 MDHEN and CDR2 SYDVKM. The CDR3 sequence is 14 residues long. V was clipped by 5 bases and J by 1 base, with 11 bases between them. This TCR came from a human donor in good health. This sequence joins TRBV28 and TRBJ2-5; the D is unclear. Sequencing used CD4+ T cells from PBMCs. The CDR3 DNA follows: TGTGCCAGCAGTCAACGGGTCATCCAAGAGACCCAGTACTTC. Amino acids: CASSQRVIQETQYF.